The rows below give T cell receptor beta chains drawn from one sample of a study of blood T cell repertoires in COVID-19. Only in-frame clones appear in the TCRdb table, and some are missing; sequencing was by immunoSEQ multiplex PCR. This table holds tens of thousands of clones, approximately 86% found once. The material sequenced was peripheral blood. These receptors originate from a woman of 80 years or more with active or convalescent COVID-19. The CDR3 runs from the conserved cysteine through the conserved F or W. A D gene is named only where the DNA matches it firmly. Clone size appears in some rows only: once, few, many, or a class for an expanded clone.

j_gene: TRBJ1-2
v_gene: TRBV6-5
d_gene: NA
abundance: once
CDR3nt: TGTGCCAGCTGCCCGACAGACTTCCCTTCCTATGGCTACACCTTC
CDR3aa: CASCPTDFPSYGYTF

j_gene: TRBJ1-5
v_gene: TRBV9
d_gene: NA
abundance: once
CDR3nt: TGTGCCAGCAGCCCATCGCCCGGTCAGCCCCAGCATTTT
CDR3aa: CASSPSPGQPQHF

j_gene: TRBJ2-3
v_gene: TRBV4-2
d_gene: TRBD2
abundance: NA
CDR3nt: TGTGCCAGCAGTCTAACTAGCGGGGGTTGGTTAGATACGCAGTATTTT
CDR3aa: CASSLTSGGWLDTQYF

j_gene: TRBJ1-1
v_gene: TRBV5-1
d_gene: TRBD1
abundance: NA
CDR3nt: TGCGCCAGCAGCCCTAACCGACCTGGGACAGGGGGCAGCGAAGCTTTCTTT
CDR3aa: CASSPNRPGTGGSEAFF

j_gene: TRBJ2-2
v_gene: TRBV5-1
d_gene: NA
abundance: NA
CDR3nt: TGCGCCAGCAGCTTGGAACAGAACACCGGGGAGCTGTTTTTT
CDR3aa: CASSLEQNTGELFF

j_gene: TRBJ1-2
v_gene: TRBV2
d_gene: NA
abundance: few
CDR3nt: TGTGCCAGCATGTTTAATGGCTACACCTTC
CDR3aa: CASMFNGYTF

j_gene: TRBJ1-5
v_gene: TRBV4-1
d_gene: NA
abundance: NA
CDR3nt: TGCGCCAGCAGCCATGACACTAGCAATCAGCCCCAGCATTTT
CDR3aa: CASSHDTSNQPQHF

j_gene: TRBJ1-4
v_gene: TRBV28
d_gene: NA
abundance: NA
CDR3nt: TGTGCCCACAGCAACCGGAATGAAAAACTGTTTTTT
CDR3aa: CAHSNRNEKLFF

j_gene: TRBJ2-2
v_gene: TRBV2
d_gene: TRBD2
abundance: NA
CDR3nt: TGTGCCAGCAGTCCCCGGAGCGGGGGTGCGACCGGGGAGCTGTTTTTT
CDR3aa: CASSPRSGGATGELFF

j_gene: TRBJ2-7
v_gene: TRBV6-5
d_gene: NA
abundance: NA
CDR3nt: TGTGCCAGCAGTTACTCGGCGGGGGCCGTGGAGAGCGAGCAGTACTTC
CDR3aa: CASSYSAGAVESEQYF

j_gene: TRBJ2-2
v_gene: TRBV18
d_gene: NA
abundance: NA
CDR3nt: TGTGCCAGCTCATCCGGGGCCGGGGAGCTGTTTTTT
CDR3aa: CASSSGAGELFF

j_gene: TRBJ2-1
v_gene: TRBV6-4
d_gene: TRBD2
abundance: once
CDR3nt: TGTGCCAGCAGTGACGCACTAGCGGGGGGGCCCAATGAGCAGTTCTTC
CDR3aa: CASSDALAGGPNEQFF

j_gene: TRBJ1-6
v_gene: TRBV28
d_gene: NA
abundance: few
CDR3nt: TGTGCCAGCAGATTAGTTAGGGGCCTAACCTTTTCACCCCTCCACTTT
CDR3aa: CASRLVRGLTFSPLHF

j_gene: TRBJ2-1
v_gene: TRBV18
d_gene: NA
abundance: NA
CDR3nt: TGTGCCAGCTCACCGGGCAGGGGAAGGAATGAGCAGTTCTTC
CDR3aa: CASSPGRGRNEQFF

j_gene: TRBJ1-5
v_gene: TRBV16
d_gene: TRBD1
abundance: NA
CDR3nt: TGTGCCAGCAGCCCAGAGGGACAGGGGGCTCAGCCCCAGCATTTT
CDR3aa: CASSPEGQGAQPQHF

j_gene: TRBJ2-7
v_gene: TRBV3-1/TRBV3-2
d_gene: NA
abundance: NA
CDR3nt: TGTGCCAGCAGCCCCCTCTACGAGCAGTACTTC
CDR3aa: CASSPLYEQYF

j_gene: TRBJ1-1
v_gene: TRBV18
d_gene: TRBD1
abundance: once
CDR3nt: TGTGCCAGCTCGCAGGGGGAGGCGTCCACTGAAGCTTTCTTT
CDR3aa: CASSQGEASTEAFF

j_gene: TRBJ2-3
v_gene: TRBV7-2
d_gene: TRBD2
abundance: NA
CDR3nt: TGTGCCAGCAGCATACTAGCGGGGATCACAGATACGCAGTATTTT
CDR3aa: CASSILAGITDTQYF

j_gene: TRBJ1-2
v_gene: TRBV29-1
d_gene: NA
abundance: NA
CDR3nt: TGCAGCGTTGATTTGGCTCTCCGTGGCTACACCTTC
CDR3aa: CSVDLALRGYTF

j_gene: TRBJ2-7
v_gene: TRBV15
d_gene: NA
abundance: NA
CDR3nt: TGTGCCACCAGCAGAGGCGGCAGGGGTACCTACGAGCAGTACTTC
CDR3aa: CATSRGGRGTYEQYF

j_gene: TRBJ1-1
v_gene: TRBV5-1
d_gene: NA
abundance: NA
CDR3nt: TGCGCCAGCAGCACCGGGAGGGCGAGTAACACTGAAGCTTTCTTT
CDR3aa: CASSTGRASNTEAFF

j_gene: TRBJ1-2
v_gene: TRBV7-9
d_gene: NA
abundance: NA
CDR3nt: TGTGCCAGCAGCTTAGGGGTATCGGGAGGCTACACCTTC
CDR3aa: CASSLGVSGGYTF

j_gene: TRBJ1-2
v_gene: TRBV15
d_gene: NA
abundance: medium-sized
CDR3nt: TGTGCCACCAGCAGAGATGGGGCGCTGGGCCCCTATGGCTACACCTTC
CDR3aa: CATSRDGALGPYGYTF

j_gene: TRBJ2-1
v_gene: TRBV3-1/TRBV3-2
d_gene: NA
abundance: NA
CDR3nt: TGTGCCAGCAGCCAAGCGGGGGAGAACTACAATGAGCAGTTCTTC
CDR3aa: CASSQAGENYNEQFF

j_gene: TRBJ2-7
v_gene: TRBV11-2
d_gene: TRBD2
abundance: few
CDR3nt: TGTGCCAGCAGCTCGACGCTTTCTAGCGGGTACGAGCAGTACTTC
CDR3aa: CASSSTLSSGYEQYF

j_gene: TRBJ1-1
v_gene: TRBV20-1
d_gene: TRBD1
abundance: NA
CDR3nt: TGCAGTGCTAGGGGACAGGGACCGACTTTCTTT
CDR3aa: CSARGQGPTFF

j_gene: TRBJ1-2
v_gene: TRBV7-2
d_gene: NA
abundance: NA
CDR3nt: TGTGCCAGCAGCTTATCAGGGAACGGCTACACCTTC
CDR3aa: CASSLSGNGYTF

j_gene: TRBJ1-4
v_gene: TRBV4-1
d_gene: NA
abundance: NA
CDR3nt: TGCGCCAGCAGCCAAGTGGCAGGGTATAATGAAAAACTGTTTTTT
CDR3aa: CASSQVAGYNEKLFF

j_gene: TRBJ2-3
v_gene: TRBV7-3
d_gene: NA
abundance: NA
CDR3nt: TGTGCCAGCAGCTCGCTAGCGTATACAGATACGCAGTATTTT
CDR3aa: CASSSLAYTDTQYF

j_gene: TRBJ2-7
v_gene: TRBV6-5
d_gene: NA
abundance: NA
CDR3nt: TGTGCCAGCAGTTACTCCGGCAGGGGTATTTACGAGCAGTACTTC
CDR3aa: CASSYSGRGIYEQYF

j_gene: TRBJ1-3
v_gene: TRBV6-5
d_gene: TRBD1
abundance: NA
CDR3nt: TGTGCCAGCAGCCAGGACAGGCGAGGAAACACCATATATTTT
CDR3aa: CASSQDRRGNTIYF

j_gene: TRBJ1-3
v_gene: TRBV24-1
d_gene: NA
abundance: NA
CDR3nt: TGTGCCACCAGTGACGACAGGATCTCTGGAAACACCATATATTTT
CDR3aa: CATSDDRISGNTIYF

j_gene: TRBJ2-1
v_gene: TRBV4-1
d_gene: NA
abundance: NA
CDR3nt: TGCGCCAGCAGCCAACGGACTATAGGGAATGAGCAGTTCTTC
CDR3aa: CASSQRTIGNEQFF

j_gene: TRBJ1-5
v_gene: TRBV30
d_gene: TRBD1
abundance: NA
CDR3nt: TGTGCCTGGAACACAGGGGGCTGGAATCAGCCCCAGCATTTT
CDR3aa: CAWNTGGWNQPQHF

j_gene: TRBJ1-1
v_gene: TRBV6-1
d_gene: TRBD1
abundance: few
CDR3nt: TGTGCCAGCAGTGAGTGGACAGGCCTGAACACTGAAGCTTTCTTT
CDR3aa: CASSEWTGLNTEAFF

j_gene: TRBJ1-2
v_gene: TRBV19
d_gene: TRBD1
abundance: NA
CDR3nt: TGTGCCAGTAGTATTCACCGGGACAGCTCTTATGGCTACACCTTC
CDR3aa: CASSIHRDSSYGYTF

j_gene: TRBJ1-2
v_gene: TRBV7-9
d_gene: NA
abundance: NA
CDR3nt: TGTGCCAGCAGCTCCTATCCCCGGACAGTGATCTATGGCTACACCTTC
CDR3aa: CASSSYPRTVIYGYTF

j_gene: TRBJ2-1
v_gene: TRBV29-1
d_gene: TRBD2
abundance: NA
CDR3nt: TGCAGCGTTCACTTAGCGGGGGGGCGGAATGAGCAGTTCTTC
CDR3aa: CSVHLAGGRNEQFF

j_gene: TRBJ1-3
v_gene: TRBV3-1/TRBV3-2
d_gene: NA
abundance: once
CDR3nt: TGTGCCAGCAGCGTATATGGAAACACCATATATTTT
CDR3aa: CASSVYGNTIYF

j_gene: TRBJ1-4
v_gene: TRBV7-3
d_gene: TRBD1
abundance: NA
CDR3nt: TGTGCCAGCAGCAACCAGGGGGACTGTGAAAAACTGTTTTTT
CDR3aa: CASSNQGDCEKLFF

j_gene: TRBJ2-3
v_gene: TRBV7-2
d_gene: NA
abundance: NA
CDR3nt: TGTGCCAGCAGCTTAAGGGGCTCCACAGATACGCAGTATTTT
CDR3aa: CASSLRGSTDTQYF

j_gene: TRBJ1-6
v_gene: TRBV5-8
d_gene: TRBD1
abundance: NA
CDR3nt: TGTGCCAGCAGCTTGGGGGTACAGGGGTCCGGGGCACCCCTCCACTTT
CDR3aa: CASSLGVQGSGAPLHF

j_gene: TRBJ1-4
v_gene: TRBV29-1
d_gene: NA
abundance: NA
CDR3nt: TGCAGCGCCAAACAGGGTAGTGAAAAACTGTTTTTT
CDR3aa: CSAKQGSEKLFF

j_gene: TRBJ1-6
v_gene: TRBV27
d_gene: TRBD1
abundance: NA
CDR3nt: TGTGCCAGCAGCGGACAGGGGGGAATTTCACCCCTCCACTTT
CDR3aa: CASSGQGGISPLHF

j_gene: TRBJ2-6
v_gene: TRBV5-1
d_gene: TRBD2
abundance: NA
CDR3nt: TGCGCCAGCAGCACCGGGACTAGCGGGGCTGTTGGGGCCAACGTCCTGACTTTC
CDR3aa: CASSTGTSGAVGANVLTF

j_gene: TRBJ1-4
v_gene: TRBV27
d_gene: NA
abundance: NA
CDR3nt: TGTGCCAGCAGTTTAAGGGGAGGGAGGCTTAATGAAAAACTGTTTTTT
CDR3aa: CASSLRGGRLNEKLFF

j_gene: TRBJ2-1
v_gene: TRBV5-1
d_gene: TRBD2
abundance: NA
CDR3nt: TGCGCCAGCAGCTTGGATCCAGCGGGGGACAATGAGCAGTTCTTC
CDR3aa: CASSLDPAGDNEQFF

j_gene: TRBJ2-1
v_gene: TRBV10-1
d_gene: TRBD2
abundance: once
CDR3nt: TGCGCCAGCAGTGAGTCGTTGCGCGGGGGGGCGAGTGAGCAGTTCTTC
CDR3aa: CASSESLRGGASEQFF

j_gene: TRBJ2-1
v_gene: TRBV24-1
d_gene: TRBD2
abundance: NA
CDR3nt: TGTGCCACCAGAGGACTAGCGGGGTATGAGCAGTTCTTC
CDR3aa: CATRGLAGYEQFF

j_gene: TRBJ1-6
v_gene: TRBV19
d_gene: NA
abundance: NA
CDR3nt: TGTGCCAGTAGTGGGGCCACCTATAATTCACCCCTCCACTTT
CDR3aa: CASSGATYNSPLHF

j_gene: TRBJ2-1
v_gene: TRBV5-1
d_gene: NA
abundance: NA
CDR3nt: TGCGCCAGCAGCTTGTATCAGGGAACCTACAATGAGCAGTTCTTC
CDR3aa: CASSLYQGTYNEQFF

j_gene: TRBJ1-2
v_gene: TRBV2
d_gene: NA
abundance: NA
CDR3nt: TGTGCCAGCAGTGAGTGGGGGGCTAACTATGGCTACACCTTC
CDR3aa: CASSEWGANYGYTF

j_gene: TRBJ2-3
v_gene: TRBV9
d_gene: TRBD2
abundance: NA
CDR3nt: TGTGCCAGCAGTGGACTAGCGGGGGGCTACGGCACAGATACGCAGTATTTT
CDR3aa: CASSGLAGGYGTDTQYF

j_gene: TRBJ1-4
v_gene: TRBV2
d_gene: NA
abundance: NA
CDR3nt: TGTGCCAGCAGGAGGGAAGAGGTTGAAAAACTGTTTTTT
CDR3aa: CASRREEVEKLFF

j_gene: TRBJ2-1
v_gene: TRBV5-1
d_gene: NA
abundance: NA
CDR3nt: TGCGCCAGCGGTCGGGACGGGAGCTCCTACAATGAGCAGTTCTTC
CDR3aa: CASGRDGSSYNEQFF

j_gene: TRBJ2-7
v_gene: TRBV4-1
d_gene: TRBD1
abundance: NA
CDR3nt: TGCGCCAGCAGCCAAAACAGGGGCCCTTACTACGAGCAGTACTTC
CDR3aa: CASSQNRGPYYEQYF

j_gene: TRBJ2-7
v_gene: TRBV7-9
d_gene: TRBD2
abundance: NA
CDR3nt: TGTGCCAGCAGCCGGGGGACTAGCGGGGGCTACGAGCAGTACTTC
CDR3aa: CASSRGTSGGYEQYF